The 9 T cell receptor beta chains below all came from one sample that was sequenced in a study of cytomegalovirus exposure and HLA in healthy donors. PCR involved 60 Vbeta and 13 Jbeta primers. Here immunoSEQ multiplex PCR was the method, and the copy in TCRdb shows in-frame clones only, minus some. The repertoire includes around 110,000 clones, 65% to 90% of them detected once, and 3% to 5% sits in the top ten. Material for sequencing was PBMCs. Every receptor here comes from a woman aged 25 to 39 in good health and CMV-seronegative.

Here the CDR3 reads CASSLEPGRGQETQYF. CDR3 nucleotide sequence: TGTGCCAGCAGCTTAGAACCCGGCAGGGGCCAAGAGACCCAGTACTTC. The chain couples TRBV7-9 to TRBJ2-5; tentatively, D is TRBD1 (6 bases). CDR1 and CDR2 (germline): SEHNR, FQNEAQ (reference sequence). The V and J ends lost 1 base and 1 base respectively, with 13 bases between them. This CDR3 contains 16 residues. The full variable domain, in which reference TRBV7-9 and TRBJ2-5 provide the parts outside the CDR3, is DTGVSQNPRHKITKRGQNVTFRCDPISEHNRLYWYRQTLGQGPEFLTYFQNEAQLEKSRLLSDRFSAERPKGSFSTLEIQRTEQGDSAMYLCASSLEPGRGQETQYFGPGTRLLVL.

In DNA, the CDR3 is TGTGCCATCAGTGCCACAGGACTGAACACTGAAGCTTTCTTT. Translated, it gives CAISATGLNTEAFF. This chain connects TRBV10-3 to TRBJ1-1; D might be TRBD1 (5 bases). Germline lookup yields CDR1 ENHRY and CDR2 SYGVKD. This CDR3 is built from 14 residues. Between the trimmed V and J ends, which lost 4 bases and 0 bases, there was a span of 9 bases.

V is TRBV27 and J is TRBJ1-1; TRBD1 might be the D (5 bases). V lost 5 bases to trimming and J lost 5 bases, with 18 bases between them. The CDR3 loop spans 15 amino acids. In germline, CDR1 is MNHEY, CDR2 SMNVEV (reference sequence). In nucleotides, the CDR3 is TGTGCCAGCAGTCCGGGCCGGGGGGACGGAACTGAAGCTTTCTTT. Translating it yields CASSPGRGDGTEAFF.

The V call is TRBV28, the J call TRBJ2-1; TRBD1 is a possible D gene (5 bases). Germline V gene data show CDR1 as MDHEN and CDR2 as SYDVKM. The CDR3 extends over 16 amino acids. Trimming took 5 bases from V and 7 from J, leaving 21 bases between them. The CDR3 spells CASSSIGHRGTNEQFF. The CDR3 region has the DNA TGTGCCAGCAGTAGTATCGGACACCGAGGAACGAATGAGCAGTTCTTC.

The chain has TRBV21-1 and TRBJ1-5; the DNA was not used to check the table's D call, TRBD1. TRBV21-1 is marked as a pseudogene. The CDR3 is 14 amino acids. CDR3 amino acids: CASSIRDNLQPQHF. CDR3 coding DNA: TGTGCCAGCAGCATCCGGGACAATTTACAGCCCCAGCATTTT.

The chain carries TRBV28 and TRBJ2-7; tentative D call: TRBD1 (5 bases). The V gene's germline CDR1 is MDHEN and CDR2 SYDVKM. Trimming cost V 4 bases and J 6 bases, with 7 bases left between them. The CDR3 consists of 11 residues. Here the CDR3 reads CASSYQGEQYF. The CDR3 nucleotides read TGTGCCAGCAGTTATCAGGGCGAGCAGTACTTC.

The gene calls are TRBV5-8 and TRBJ2-3; D unclear. Germline V lookup: CDR1 SGHTS, CDR2 YDEGEE. The V end was cut by 4 bases, the J end by 2 bases, with 11 bases between. The CDR3 runs 14 residues. Written as DNA, the CDR3 is TGTGCCAGCAGCATCAACATCGCCACAGATACGCAGTATTTT. Translating it yields CASSINIATDTQYF.

The chain has TRBV9 and TRBJ1-5, with D perhaps matching TRBD1 (6 bases). Trimming removed 3 bases from V and 2 bases from J, with 9 bases in between. The germline V gene has CDR1 SGDLS and CDR2 YYNGEE. The CDR3 length is 14 residues. CDR3 in amino acids: CASSGTVGNQPQHF. The CDR3 DNA follows: TGTGCCAGCAGCGGGACAGTGGGCAATCAGCCCCAGCATTTT.

This chain connects TRBV9 to TRBJ2-7, with 9 bases matching TRBD2. Germline CDR1 SGDLS, CDR2 YYNGEE. After removal of 0 bases from V and 7 bases from J, the junction contained 8 bases not matched to a gene. The CDR3 is 15 amino acids. This CDR3 is CASSVAAGGPWEQYF. The CDR3 region has the DNA TGTGCCAGCAGCGTAGCTGCGGGAGGGCCGTGGGAGCAGTACTTC.